This TCR beta chain was found in a study of OX40 agonist ivuxolimab in advanced cancers. Turning to the study itself: Patients were around 83% male with ages roughly 20 to 80, mean 60. Partial responses were recorded for three patients, including one with hepatocellular carcinoma and two with cutaneous melanoma.

The CDR3 has 16 amino acids. Trimming cost V 2 bases and J 1 base, with 14 bases left between them. CDR1 is SGHVS and CDR2 is FNYEAQ in the germline V gene. Clones were sequenced by immunoSEQ multiplex PCR, and TCRdb holds only the in-frame ones, with some missing. The table includes 77,000 or so clones, about 93% detected once. Overall study results and limits: The authors also found low normalized T-cell clonal expansion in some nonresponders. Compared with CD4+, CD8+ T cells on average had more expanded clones.

As regards this clone: The antigen is not known.

This chain joins TRBV7-6 and TRBJ2-5; D tentatively fits TRBD1 or TRBD2 (6 bases each). The clonotype comes from an adult with an advanced solid tumor such as melanoma, head and neck, liver or kidney cancer. The sample was CD4+ or CD8+ T cells sorted from blood, taken in a trial of the OX40 agonist ivuxolimab. CDR3 in amino acids: CASSLRGAPPQETQYF. Written as DNA, the CDR3 is TGTGCCAGCAGCTTAAGGGGGGCCCCCCCCCAAGAGACCCAGTACTTC.